A selection of T cell receptor beta chains follows, all from one sample in a study of immune heterogeneity within non-small cell lung tumors. TCRdb analysed the multiplex PCR reads with MiXCR anew, one entry per CDR3 protein. The sample carries around 11,000 distinct CDR3 sequences, roughly 30% recorded once. The material sequenced was lung tumor tissue. The source is a woman in her forties or fifties with non-small cell lung cancer. The CDR3 runs from the conserved cysteine through the conserved F or W. D genes are given only for firm matches. The size field is filled for only some rows; it gives once, few, many or a size class.

medium-sized	.	TRBV5-1	TRBJ1-2	CASSDRYEDRRGYTF	TGCGCCAGCAGCGACAGATATGAGGACCGTCGAGGCTACACCTTC
medium-sized	TRBD2	TRBV11-2	TRBJ2-7	CASSQSGSVYEQYF	TGTGCCAGCAGCCAAAGCGGGAGCGTGTACGAGCAGTACTTC
medium-sized	TRBD1	TRBV6-2/TRBV6-3	TRBJ2-7	CASSYRQGGSYEQYF	TGTGCCAGCAGTTACAGACAGGGGGGTTCCTACGAGCAGTACTTC
many	.	TRBV12-3/TRBV12-4	TRBJ2-7	CASSFRMESYEQYF	TGTGCCAGCAGTTTTCGAATGGAGTCCTACGAGCAGTACTTC
many	.	TRBV10-2	TRBJ1-3	CASTLQGEAGNTIYF	TGCGCCAGTACTCTCCAGGGAGAAGCTGGAAACACCATATATTTT
.	.	TRBV19	TRBJ2-1	CASSIHNEQFF	TGTGCCAGTAGTATACACAATGAGCAGTTCTTC
.	TRBD1	TRBV11-3	TRBJ1-1	CASSSTGFTESFF	TGTGCCAGCAGCTCGACAGGGTTCACTGAATCTTTCTTT
many	.	TRBV18	TRBJ1-2	CASSPLGQGNYGYTF	TGTGCCAGCTCACCACTGGGGCAGGGGAACTATGGCTACACCTTC
medium-sized	.	TRBV2	TRBJ2-7	CASSEDSGTYEQYF	TGTGCCAGCAGTGAAGACTCCGGCACCTACGAGCAGTACTTC
many	.	TRBV27	TRBJ1-4	CASSPGRGGKLFF	TGTGCCAGCAGTCCCGGGAGGGGAGGAAAACTGTTTTTT
.	TRBD1	TRBV4-1	TRBJ2-7	CANSQYGEGAGRREQYF	TGCGCCAACAGCCAATACGGCGAGGGGGCCGGCAGGAGAGAGCAGTACTTC
.	TRBD2	TRBV6-1	TRBJ2-5	CASSPLIWRGGLGVETQYF	TGTGCCAGCAGCCCATTAATTTGGCGGGGGGGCTTAGGGGTCGAGACCCAGTACTTC
.	.	TRBV10-3	TRBJ1-2	CAISERENYGYTF	TGTGCCATCAGTGAGAGGGAGAACTATGGCTACACCTTC
few	.	TRBV19	TRBJ2-5	CASSPGAGWETQYF	TGTGCCAGTAGTCCCGGAGCAGGGTGGGAGACCCAGTACTTC
many	.	TRBV28	TRBJ1-2	CASSKMTRYGYTF	TGTGCCAGCAGTAAAATGACTCGCTATGGCTACACCTTC
few	.	TRBV11-2	TRBJ2-3	CASSLGRLRTTQYF	TGTGCCAGCAGCTTGGGCAGGCTCCGGACTACGCAGTATTTT
many	TRBD1	TRBV20-1	TRBJ2-2	CSAWGAGGLGELFF	TGCAGTGCCTGGGGGGCAGGGGGCCTCGGGGAGCTGTTTTTT
.	.	TRBV20-1	TRBJ2-3	CSARDLLGSTDTQYF	TGCAGTGCTAGAGATCTCTTAGGGAGCACAGATACGCAGTATTTT
few	.	TRBV7-9	TRBJ1-2	CASSLIGAGNYGYTF	TGTGCCAGCAGCTTAATTGGGGCAGGGAACTATGGCTACACCTTC
.	TRBD1	TRBV5-1	TRBJ2-5	CASSFTGQEEETQYF	TGCGCCAGCAGCTTTACAGGACAGGAGGAGGAGACCCAGTACTTC
many	TRBD1	TRBV28	TRBJ1-5	CASSRTRDRGNQPQHF	TGTGCCAGCAGCCGAACTAGGGACAGGGGCAATCAGCCCCAGCATTTT
few	TRBD1	TRBV2	TRBJ1-5	CASSRQGKQPQHF	TGTGCCAGCAGTCGACAGGGAAAACAGCCCCAGCATTTT
few	.	TRBV6-6	TRBJ1-2	CASSYSLGRGGDGYTF	TGTGCCAGCAGTTACTCGCTAGGGAGGGGGGGCGATGGCTACACCTTC
few	TRBD1	TRBV10-2	TRBJ1-1	CASNTGDTEAFF	TGCGCCAGCAATACAGGGGACACTGAAGCTTTCTTT
medium-sized	.	TRBV24-1	TRBJ2-2	CATSAQSTGELFF	TGTGCCACCAGTGCACAGTCCACCGGGGAGCTGTTTTTT
medium-sized	.	TRBV29-1	TRBJ2-7	CSVEEGPSSYEQYF	TGCAGCGTTGAAGAGGGGCCTAGCTCCTACGAGCAGTACTTC
.	.	TRBV7-8	TRBJ2-7	CASSLEGGGNYEQYF	TGTGCCAGCAGCTTAGAGGGGGGAGGGAACTACGAGCAGTACTTC
.	TRBD1	TRBV9	TRBJ2-2	CASSIQGTGELFF	TGTGCCAGCAGCATACAGGGGACCGGGGAGCTGTTTTTT
.	.	TRBV2	TRBJ1-4	CASSEAAIGEKLFF	TGTGCCAGCAGTGAAGCCGCAATTGGGGAAAAACTGTTTTTT
large	TRBD1	TRBV2	TRBJ2-2	CASRRTGGTGELFF	TGTGCCAGCAGACGGACAGGGGGCACCGGGGAGCTGTTTTTT
medium-sized	.	TRBV11-3	TRBJ2-3	CATLGGDTQYF	TGTGCCACCCTCGGAGGGGATACGCAGTATTTT
.	.	TRBV6-1	TRBJ1-3	CAISPPAGGNRAGNTIYF	TGTGCCATCTCACCCCCCGCGGGCGGTAATAGGGCTGGAAACACCATATATTTT
many	TRBD1	TRBV20-1	TRBJ2-1	CSASPDRYNEQFF	TGCAGTGCTAGTCCGGACAGGTACAATGAGCAGTTCTTC
many	.	TRBV10-2	TRBJ2-2	CASSHTGELFF	TGCGCCAGCAGCCATACCGGGGAGCTGTTTTTT
.	.	TRBV5-4	TRBJ1-2	CASSSQRNYGYTF	TGTGCCAGCAGCTCGCAGAGGAACTATGGCTACACCTTC
.	.	TRBV11-2	TRBJ1-3	CASSSFPKGPWTSGGNTIYF	TGTGCCAGCAGCTCCTTCCCGAAAGGCCCATGGACGAGCGGAGGAAACACCATATATTTT
many	TRBD1	TRBV30	TRBJ2-2	CAWSALTGVGPGELFF	TGTGCCTGGAGTGCATTGACAGGGGTGGGGCCCGGGGAGCTGTTTTTT
.	TRBD2	TRBV20-1	TRBJ2-6	CSAGTISGANVLTF	TGCAGTGCAGGGACTATAAGTGGGGCCAACGTCCTGACTTTC
.	TRBD1	TRBV30	TRBJ2-1	CAWSGGQGYNEQFF	TGTGCCTGGAGTGGGGGACAGGGGTACAATGAGCAGTTCTTC